The clone carrying this TCR beta chain turned up a few times. The antigen remains undetermined. The sample belongs to a study of T-cell memory formation after mild COVID-19. Findings and limits, study-wide: Chiefly within CM and EM were the contracting CD4+ clones; CD8+ ones were within EMRA.

The CDR3 has 13 residues. CDR1 and CDR2 (germline): SGHKS, YYEKEE (reference sequence). The V and J ends lost 0 bases and 8 bases respectively, with 11 bases between them. MiXCR was run by TCRdb on the 5' RACE reads, yielding one entry per CDR3 protein. Of fewer than 350,000 distinct CDR3 sequences detected, approximately 19% appear once; the ten largest clones hold roughly 23%. The chain couples TRBV5-5 to TRBJ1-2; no reliable D call. This clonotype originated in a man aged 18 to 30 who had mild COVID-19 (a few samples of this study predate the infection). Cell type and time point are not known. Sequences were obtained from PBMCs or a T cell subset sorted from them (not recorded which). The CDR3 loop reads CASSLVAEVGYTF. The CDR3 DNA reads as TGTGCCAGCAGCTTGGTGGCAGAGGTAGGCTACACCTTC.